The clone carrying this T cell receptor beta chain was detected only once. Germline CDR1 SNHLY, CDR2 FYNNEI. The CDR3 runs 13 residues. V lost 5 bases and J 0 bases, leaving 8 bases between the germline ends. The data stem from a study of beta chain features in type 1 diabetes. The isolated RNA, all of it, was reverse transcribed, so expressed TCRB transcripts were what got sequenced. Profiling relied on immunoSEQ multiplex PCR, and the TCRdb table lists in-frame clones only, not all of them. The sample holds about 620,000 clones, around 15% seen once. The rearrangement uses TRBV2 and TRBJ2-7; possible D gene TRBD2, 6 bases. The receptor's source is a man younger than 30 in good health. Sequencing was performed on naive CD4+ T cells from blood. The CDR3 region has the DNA TGTGCCAGCAGTCGCGGGACCTCCTACGAGCAGTACTTC. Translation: CASSRGTSYEQYF.